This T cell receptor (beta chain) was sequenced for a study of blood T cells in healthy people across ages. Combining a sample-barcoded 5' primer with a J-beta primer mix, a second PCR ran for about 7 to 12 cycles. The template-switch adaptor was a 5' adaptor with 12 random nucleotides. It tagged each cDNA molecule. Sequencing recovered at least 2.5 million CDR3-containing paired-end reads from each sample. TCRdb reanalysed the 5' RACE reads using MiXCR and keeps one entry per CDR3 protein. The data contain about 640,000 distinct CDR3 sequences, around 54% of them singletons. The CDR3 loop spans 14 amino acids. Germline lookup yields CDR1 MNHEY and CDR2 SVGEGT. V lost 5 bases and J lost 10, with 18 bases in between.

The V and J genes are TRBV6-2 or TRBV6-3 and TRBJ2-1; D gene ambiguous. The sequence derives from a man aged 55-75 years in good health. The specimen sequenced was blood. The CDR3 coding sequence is TGTGCCAGCAGTGACCCACGCCCTAATTCGGAGCAGTTCTTC. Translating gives CASSDPRPNSEQFF.